Below are 32 T cell receptor beta chains sequenced from a single sample in a study of control samples from healthy donors and cancer patients. Clones were read by immunoSEQ multiplex PCR, and TCRdb kept only the in-frame ones, dropping some. Here the sample spans 140,000 or so clones, around 90% being singletons. Sequencing used blood. The receptors originated from a man under 40 in good health.

The chain has TRBV5-6 and TRBJ2-7; 8 bases agree with TRBD2. With 7 bases clipped from V and 7 bases from J, the junction kept 16 bases outside the gene matches. Germline values: CDR1 SGHDT, CDR2 YYEEEE. CDR3 length: 15 amino acids. This chain's CDR3 is CASSPAVNSGDEQYF. The CDR3 coding sequence is TGTGCCAGCTCCCCCGCCGTTAATAGCGGGGATGAGCAGTACTTC.

Here the CDR3 reads CASSPQGSDQPQHF. CDR3 DNA sequence: TGTGCCAGCTCACCACAGGGTTCCGATCAGCCCCAGCATTTT. V is TRBV18 and J is TRBJ1-5; D remains unclear. The CDR3 is 14 residues long. Trimming cost V 1 base and J 5 bases, with 9 bases left between them. Germline assignment: CDR1 KGHSH and CDR2 LQKENI.

This chain connects TRBV19 to TRBJ1-2; no clear D. This CDR3 has 16 amino acids. CDR1 LNHDA and CDR2 SQIVND come from the germline V gene (reference sequence). The V and J ends lost 7 bases and 4 bases respectively, with 22 bases between them. CDR3 DNA: TGTGCCAGTACCTATCAAGGCCCTGGGCCGCTCTATGGCTACACCTTC. It translates to CASTYQGPGPLYGYTF.

This sequence joins TRBV9 and TRBJ2-7, with 11 nucleotides matching TRBD2. The CDR3 is 15 residues long. Germline lookup yields CDR1 SGDLS and CDR2 YYNGEE. Losses at the gene ends were 4 bases for V and 2 bases for J; bases not matched to a gene: 5. CDR3: CASSSSGGPTYEQYF. The DNA for the CDR3 is TGTGCCAGCAGCTCTAGCGGGGGGCCAACCTACGAGCAGTACTTC.

V usage is TRBV21-1 and J usage is TRBJ1-5; TRBD1, the table's D call, lacks a check against the DNA. TRBV21-1 is noted as a pseudogene. The CDR3 contains 17 residues. In DNA, the CDR3 is TGTGCCAGCAGCCGACGGACAGTTCCGAATAGCAATCAGCCCCAGCATTTT. Protein product: CASSRRTVPNSNQPQHF.

The V gene is TRBV11-2, the J gene TRBJ2-1; D is undetermined. V was clipped by 7 bases and J by 0 bases, with 13 bases between them. In germline, CDR1 is SGHAT, CDR2 FQNNGV. The CDR3 length is 15 residues. CDR3 nucleotides: TGTGCCAGCACCCAACTGGGTAGCTCCTACAATGAGCAGTTCTTC. Translating it yields CASTQLGSSYNEQFF.

The chain links TRBV6-1 to TRBJ1-4; D might be TRBD1 (5 bases). Germline assignment: CDR1 MNHNS and CDR2 SASEGT. This CDR3 is built from 14 residues. Trimming removed 2 bases at V and 7 bases at J, with 11 bases between. The CDR3 DNA is TGTGCCAGCAGTGAACAGGGAGGGTCTGAAAAACTGTTTTTT. Its protein product is CASSEQGGSEKLFF.

The rearrangement joins TRBV29-1 to TRBJ2-7; D perhaps matches TRBD2 (5 bases). The CDR3 runs to 14 residues. Germline loops: CDR1 SQVTM, CDR2 ANQGSEA. V dropped 5 bases and J dropped 3 bases, with 17 bases sitting between them. CDR3 coding DNA: TGCAGCGTTCGAGCTATCGGCGAGGGCTACGAGCAGTACTTC. Its translation: CSVRAIGEGYEQYF.

This chain connects TRBV28 to TRBJ1-2, with D hard to call. The CDR3 contains 13 residues. V lost 5 bases to trimming and J lost 2 bases, with 9 bases between them. Germline CDR1 and CDR2: MDHEN and SYDVKM. DNA for the CDR3: TGTGCCAGCAGTGGCCGGGAGAACTATGGCTACACCTTC. Amino acid sequence: CASSGRENYGYTF.

The chain links TRBV6-2 or TRBV6-3 to TRBJ1-2; TRBD1 might be the D (5 bases). V was cut by 0 bases and J by 2 bases, with 10 bases left in between. The germline gives CDR1 MNHEY, CDR2 SVGEGT. This CDR3 comprises 15 residues. Written as DNA, the CDR3 is TGTGCCAGCAGTTACTCTCGGGGGTTGAACTATGGCTACACCTTC. As protein: CASSYSRGLNYGYTF.

CDR3: CASSLVGGSGANVLTF. The CDR3 region has the DNA TGTGCCAGCAGCTTAGTTGGGGGTTCGGGGGCCAACGTCCTGACTTTC. This chain links TRBV11-2 with TRBJ2-6, with D perhaps assigned TRBD1 or TRBD2 (5 bases each). This CDR3 contains 16 residues. CDR1 and CDR2 (germline): SGHAT, FQNNGV. The V end lost 1 base, the J end lost 4 bases, and 11 bases lay between the germline ends.

The chain joins TRBV15 to TRBJ1-3; the D gene is possibly TRBD1 (6 bases). V was trimmed by 4 bases and J by 0 bases, leaving 13 bases between them. The CDR3 extends over 16 amino acids. Germline V gene data show CDR1 as LNHNV and CDR2 as YYDKDF (reference sequence). The CDR3 nucleotides read TGTGCCACCAGCAAACAAGACAGGTTCTCTGGAAACACCATATATTTT. It specifies CATSKQDRFSGNTIYF. The complete variable domain, with remaining parts taken from reference TRBV15 and TRBJ1-3, reads DAMVIQNPRYQVTQFGKPVTLSCSQTLNHNVMYWYQQKSSQAPKLLFHYYDKDFNNEADTPDNFQSRRPNTSFCFLDIRSPGLGDTAMYLCATSKQDRFSGNTIYFGEGSWLTVV.

The chain couples TRBV10-3 to TRBJ2-1; 7 nucleotides align to TRBD2. Germline V gene data show CDR1 as ENHRY and CDR2 as SYGVKD. With V trimmed by 6 bases and J by 5 bases, 7 bases remained unmatched. The CDR3 length is 14 residues. Written as DNA, the CDR3 is TGTGCCATCAGGGGAGGACTAGGAGACAATGAGCAGTTCTTC. Its translation: CAIRGGLGDNEQFF.

The genes are TRBV20-1 and TRBJ2-4; perhaps TRBD1 as D (6 bases). Germline V gene lookup returns CDR1 DFQATT and CDR2 SNEGSKA (reference sequence). Deletions cut 6 bases from V and 9 bases from J, with 12 bases between. There are 11 residues in the CDR3. As DNA, the CDR3 is TGCAGTGCAAACAGGGAAAGCATTCAGTACTTC. This translates into CSANRESIQYF.

This sequence joins TRBV5-1 and TRBJ2-3; no definite D call. The germline gives CDR1 SGHRS, CDR2 YFSETQ. V was cut by 2 bases and J by 0 bases, with 10 bases left in between. This CDR3 spans 15 amino acids. The CDR3 region is CASSLGGTSTDTQYF. The CDR3 bases are TGCGCCAGCAGCTTAGGTGGAACTAGCACAGATACGCAGTATTTT.

The chain links TRBV5-1 to TRBJ2-7; 7 bases map to TRBD1. J was trimmed by 0 bases and V by 1 base; bases with no gene match: 13. The CDR3 spans 18 residues. Per the germline V gene, CDR1 is SGHRS and CDR2 is YFSETQ. The chain's CDR3 is CASSLSGGQLGRSYEQYF. CDR3 in DNA: TGCGCCAGCAGCTTGAGTGGGGGACAGCTGGGACGCTCCTACGAGCAGTACTTC.

The gene calls are TRBV7-9 and TRBJ1-1, with D uncertain. This CDR3 is built from 13 residues. In germline, CDR1 is SEHNR, CDR2 FQNEAQ (reference sequence). V was clipped by 5 bases and J by 5 bases, with 12 bases between them. CDR3 DNA: TGTGCCAGCAGCCTACGGTGGGGTACTGAAGCTTTCTTT. This sequence encodes CASSLRWGTEAFF.

The chain links TRBV27 to TRBJ1-1; D gene uncertain. The CDR3 runs to 14 residues. Looked up from germline, CDR1 is MNHEY and CDR2 is SMNVEV (reference sequence). V lost 8 bases to trimming and J lost 8 bases, with 21 bases between them. The CDR3 DNA reads TGTGCCAGCGGCGTATCGGGCGGGCCTTTGGAAGCTTTCTTT. Amino acids: CASGVSGGPLEAFF.

The chain joins TRBV10-2 to TRBJ1-2, with 7 bases lining up with TRBD1. Germline V gene data show CDR1 as WSHSY and CDR2 as SAAADI. CDR3 length: 12 residues. V was clipped by 4 bases and J by 6 bases; unmatched bases: 2. CDR3 protein: CASSGQGNGYTF. CDR3 nucleotide sequence: TGCGCCAGCAGTGGACAGGGAAATGGCTACACCTTC.

The CDR3 here is CASSYLGASYEQFF. The CDR3 coding sequence is TGTGCCAGCAGTTACCTGGGGGCCTCTTATGAGCAGTTCTTC. The gene calls are TRBV6-5 and TRBJ2-1; possibly TRBD1 for D (6 bases). This CDR3 contains 14 residues. In germline, CDR1 is MNHEY, CDR2 SVGAGI. Deletions cut 2 bases from V and 8 bases from J, with 13 bases between.

The J gene is TRBJ1-2, the V gene TRBV19; D is ambiguous. Germline V gene lookup returns CDR1 LNHDA and CDR2 SQIVND (reference sequence). This CDR3 is 11 amino acids long. V dropped 7 bases and J dropped 8 bases, with 11 bases sitting between them. The CDR3 spells CASKAYGGYTF. In DNA, the CDR3 is TGTGCCAGTAAGGCATACGGGGGCTACACCTTC.

The V and J genes are TRBV28 and TRBJ2-7; D call uncertain. CDR1 and CDR2 from the germline V gene are MDHEN and SYDVKM. With 7 bases removed from V and 4 bases from J, the gap between germline ends came to 17 bases. This CDR3 has 14 amino acids. The CDR3, as DNA: TGTGCCAGCATAGGCTCCGGGCAACTTTACGAGCAGTACTTC. This translates into CASIGSGQLYEQYF.

This chain connects TRBV27 to TRBJ2-7; no firm D call. CDR3 length: 14 amino acids. The germline V gene has CDR1 MNHEY and CDR2 SMNVEV (reference sequence). Trimming removed 3 bases at V and 4 bases at J, with 13 bases between. The CDR3 DNA is TGTGCCAGCAGTTTTGGGTCCAGATTATACGAGCAGTACTTC. Protein: CASSFGSRLYEQYF.

The chain uses TRBV4-2 and TRBJ1-4; tentatively, D is TRBD1 (5 bases). The CDR3 has 16 residues. Between the trimmed V and J ends, which lost 1 base and 8 bases, there was a span of 17 bases. Germline assignment: CDR1 LGHNA and CDR2 YNFKEQ. The CDR3 bases are TGTGCCAGCAGCCAAGGTAGAGTAGGGGCCACCGAAAAACTGTTTTTT. It translates to CASSQGRVGATEKLFF.

The chain has TRBV28 and TRBJ1-1; no reliable D call. CDR1 and CDR2 (germline): MDHEN, SYDVKM. The CDR3 is made up of 14 amino acids. The ends were cut back, 3 bases at V and 3 bases at J, with 11 bases in the middle. The CDR3 here is CASSFGLRDTEAFF. The CDR3 nucleotides read TGTGCCAGCAGTTTCGGCCTACGGGACACTGAAGCTTTCTTT.

This chain connects TRBV5-5 to TRBJ1-2; possibly TRBD1 for D (5 bases). Germline V CDR1 and CDR2: SGHKS, YYEKEE (reference sequence). The CDR3 is 14 amino acids. V gave up 4 bases and J gave up 3 bases, with 13 bases separating them. DNA for the CDR3: TGTGCCAGCAGCCCCCAGGGTGGGGACTATGGCTACACCTTC. Amino acids: CASSPQGGDYGYTF.

This chain links TRBV27 with TRBJ1-5; no definite D call. The CDR3 contains 16 residues. Germline loops: CDR1 MNHEY, CDR2 SMNVEV (reference sequence). V lost 1 base and J lost 1, with 11 bases in between. The CDR3 DNA reads as TGTGCCAGCAGTTTATGGGGTATCGGAAGCAATCAGCCCCAGCATTTT. It is translated as CASSLWGIGSNQPQHF.

This sequence joins TRBV19 and TRBJ2-6, with 8 bases identical to TRBD1. The CDR3 runs 17 residues. The ends lost 4 bases at V and 0 bases at J; junction bases unmatched: 5. The germline V gene has CDR1 LNHDA and CDR2 SQIVND (reference sequence). CDR3 amino acids: CASSRDRQNSGANVLTF. The CDR3 DNA sequence: TGTGCCAGTAGTAGGGACAGGCAAAACTCTGGGGCCAACGTCCTGACTTTC.

This clone was observed a single time. This chain uses TRBV6-6 with TRBJ1-5; weak D call: TRBD1 (5 bases). CDR3 length: 15 amino acids. The germline V gene has CDR1 MNHNY and CDR2 SVGAGI (reference sequence). V was cut by 7 bases and J by 2 bases, with 15 bases left in between. CDR3 protein: CASNPAGGGNQPQHF. The CDR3 DNA reads TGTGCCAGCAACCCGGCGGGGGGAGGCAATCAGCCCCAGCATTTT.

This clone was counted once. The gene calls are TRBV9 and TRBJ2-7; TRBD2 matches 13 bases. The CDR3 sequence is 15 residues long. Germline V lookup: CDR1 SGDLS, CDR2 YYNGEE. With 2 bases clipped from V and 3 bases from J, the junction kept 2 bases outside the gene matches. CDR3 sequence (DNA): TGTGCCAGCAGCGTGGGACTAGCGGGGAACTACGAGCAGTACTTC. It specifies CASSVGLAGNYEQYF.

As to this clone: The identical CDR3 is also encoded by other nucleotide sequences in the sample. The chain joins TRBV4-1 to TRBJ2-1; D remains unclear. The CDR3 runs 16 residues. Germline CDR1 reads MGHRA; CDR2 reads YSYEKL. V gave up 1 base and J gave up 0 bases, with 10 bases separating them. Here the CDR3 DNA reads TGCGCCAGCAGCCAAGTAGACCTTATCTCCTACAATGAGCAGTTCTTC. The encoded protein is CASSQVDLISYNEQFF.

This sequence joins TRBV7-3 and TRBJ2-3; the match to TRBD2 covers 9 bases. J gave up 4 bases and V 6 bases, and 5 bases lay outside the gene matches. The germline gives CDR1 SGHTA, CDR2 FQGTGA. The CDR3 is 14 amino acids. CDR3: CASSSLAGPDTQYF. The CDR3, as DNA: TGTGCCAGCAGTTCCCTAGCGGGGCCAGATACGCAGTATTTT.